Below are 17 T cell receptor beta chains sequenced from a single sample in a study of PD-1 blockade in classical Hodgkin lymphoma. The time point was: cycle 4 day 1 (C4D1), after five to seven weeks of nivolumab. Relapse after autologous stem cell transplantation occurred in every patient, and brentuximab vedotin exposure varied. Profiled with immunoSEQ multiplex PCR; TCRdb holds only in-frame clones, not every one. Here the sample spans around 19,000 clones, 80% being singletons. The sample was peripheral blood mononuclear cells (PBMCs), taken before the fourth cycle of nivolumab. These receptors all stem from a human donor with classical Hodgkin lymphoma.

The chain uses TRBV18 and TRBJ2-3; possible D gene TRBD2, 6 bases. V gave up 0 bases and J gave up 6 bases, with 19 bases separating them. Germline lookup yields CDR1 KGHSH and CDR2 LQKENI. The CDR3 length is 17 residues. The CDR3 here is CASSPPRSAGRDDTQYF. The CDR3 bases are TGTGCCAGCTCACCACCGAGATCAGCGGGTAGGGATGATACGCAGTATTTT.

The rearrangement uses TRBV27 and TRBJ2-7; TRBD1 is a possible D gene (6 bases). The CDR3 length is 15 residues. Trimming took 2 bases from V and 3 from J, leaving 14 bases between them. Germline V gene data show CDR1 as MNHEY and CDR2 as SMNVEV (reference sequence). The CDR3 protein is CASSLGGQPYYEQYF. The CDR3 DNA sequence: TGTGCCAGCAGTTTAGGCGGACAGCCGTACTACGAGCAGTACTTC.

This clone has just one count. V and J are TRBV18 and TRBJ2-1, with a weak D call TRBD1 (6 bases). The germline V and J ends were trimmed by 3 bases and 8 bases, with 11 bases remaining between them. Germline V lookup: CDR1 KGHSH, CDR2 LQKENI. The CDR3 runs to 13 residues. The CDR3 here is CASSPGHLHEQFF. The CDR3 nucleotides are TGTGCCAGCTCACCGGGACATCTCCATGAGCAGTTCTTC.

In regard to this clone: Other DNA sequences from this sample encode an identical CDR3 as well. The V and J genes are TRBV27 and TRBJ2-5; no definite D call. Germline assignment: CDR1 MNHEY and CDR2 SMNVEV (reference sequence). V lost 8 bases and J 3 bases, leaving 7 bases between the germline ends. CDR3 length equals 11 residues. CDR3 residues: CASGLKETQYF. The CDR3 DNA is TGTGCCAGCGGGCTTAAAGAGACCCAGTACTTC.

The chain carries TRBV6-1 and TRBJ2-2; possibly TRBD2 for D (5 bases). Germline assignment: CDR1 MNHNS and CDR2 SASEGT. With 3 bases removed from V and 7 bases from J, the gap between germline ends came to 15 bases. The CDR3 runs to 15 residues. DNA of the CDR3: TGTGCCAGCAGTGAGTGGTCAGGACTTAGCGGGGAGCTGTTTTTT. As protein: CASSEWSGLSGELFF.

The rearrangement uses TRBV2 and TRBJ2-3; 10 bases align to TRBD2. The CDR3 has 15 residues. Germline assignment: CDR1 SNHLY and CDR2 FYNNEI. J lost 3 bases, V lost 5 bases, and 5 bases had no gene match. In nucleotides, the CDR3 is TGTGCCAGCAGTCCCGGGACTAGCGTGACAGATACGCAGTATTTT. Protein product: CASSPGTSVTDTQYF.

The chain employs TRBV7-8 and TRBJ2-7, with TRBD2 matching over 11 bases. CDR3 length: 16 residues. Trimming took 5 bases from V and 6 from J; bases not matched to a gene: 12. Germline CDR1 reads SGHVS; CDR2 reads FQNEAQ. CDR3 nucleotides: TGTGCCAGCAGCCTTACATTAGCGGGAGGGCGGCGCGAGCAGTACTTC. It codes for CASSLTLAGGRREQYF.

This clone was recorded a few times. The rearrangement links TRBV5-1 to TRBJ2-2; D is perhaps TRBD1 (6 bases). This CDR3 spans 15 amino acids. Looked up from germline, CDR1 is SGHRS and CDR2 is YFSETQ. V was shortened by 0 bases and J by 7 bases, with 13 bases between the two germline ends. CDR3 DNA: TGCGCCAGCAGCTTGGCAGGGGCGGTAGGCGGGGAGCTGTTTTTT. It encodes CASSLAGAVGGELFF.

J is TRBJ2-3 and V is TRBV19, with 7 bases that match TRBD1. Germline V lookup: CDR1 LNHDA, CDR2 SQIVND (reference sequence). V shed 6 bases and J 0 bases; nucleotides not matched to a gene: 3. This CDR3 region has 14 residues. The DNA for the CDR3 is TGTGCCAGTAGACGGGACAGCAGCACAGATACGCAGTATTTT. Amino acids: CASRRDSSTDTQYF.

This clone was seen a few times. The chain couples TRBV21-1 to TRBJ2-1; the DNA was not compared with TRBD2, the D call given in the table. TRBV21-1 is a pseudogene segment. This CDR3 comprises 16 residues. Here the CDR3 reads CASSNKAGVAYNEQFF. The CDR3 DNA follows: TGTGCCAGCAGCAACAAAGCGGGGGTCGCCTACAATGAGCAGTTCTTC.

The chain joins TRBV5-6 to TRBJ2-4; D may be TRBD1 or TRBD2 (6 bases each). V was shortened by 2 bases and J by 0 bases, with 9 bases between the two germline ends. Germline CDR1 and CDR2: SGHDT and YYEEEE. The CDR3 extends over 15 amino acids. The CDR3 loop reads CASSFRGLAKNIQYF. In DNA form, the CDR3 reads TGTGCCAGCAGCTTCCGGGGGCTAGCCAAAAACATTCAGTACTTC.

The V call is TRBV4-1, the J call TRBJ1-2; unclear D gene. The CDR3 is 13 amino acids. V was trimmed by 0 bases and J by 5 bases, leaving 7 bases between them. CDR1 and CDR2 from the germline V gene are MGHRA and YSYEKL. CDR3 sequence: CASSQDRLYGYTF. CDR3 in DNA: TGCGCCAGCAGCCAAGACAGACTATATGGCTACACCTTC.

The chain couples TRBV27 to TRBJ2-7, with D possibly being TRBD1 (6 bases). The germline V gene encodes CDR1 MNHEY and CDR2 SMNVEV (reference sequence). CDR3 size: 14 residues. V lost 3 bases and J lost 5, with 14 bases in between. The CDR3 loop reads CASSLGAYGDEQYF. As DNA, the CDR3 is TGTGCCAGCAGTTTGGGGGCCTACGGCGACGAGCAGTACTTC.

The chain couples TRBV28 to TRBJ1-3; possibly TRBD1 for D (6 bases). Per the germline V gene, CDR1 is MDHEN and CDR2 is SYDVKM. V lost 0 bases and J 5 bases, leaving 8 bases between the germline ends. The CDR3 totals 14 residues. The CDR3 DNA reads TGTGCCAGCAGTTTATGGGGGGCAAGAAACACCATATATTTT. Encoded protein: CASSLWGARNTIYF.

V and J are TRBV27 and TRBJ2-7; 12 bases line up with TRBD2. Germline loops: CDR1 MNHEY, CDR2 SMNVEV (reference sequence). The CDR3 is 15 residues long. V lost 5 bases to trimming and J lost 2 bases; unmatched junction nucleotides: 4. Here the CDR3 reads CASSPSSGRAYEQYF. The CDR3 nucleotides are TGTGCCAGCAGTCCGTCTAGCGGGAGGGCCTACGAGCAGTACTTC.

The CDR3 nucleotides read TGTGCCAGTAGTATGGGACAGGGAGATGGCTACACCTTC. Translation: CASSMGQGDGYTF. This chain joins TRBV19 and TRBJ1-2, with TRBD1 matching 9 bases. The ends lost 3 bases at V and 6 bases at J; junction bases unmatched: 2. CDR1 and CDR2 (germline): LNHDA, SQIVND (reference sequence). The CDR3 sequence is 13 residues long.

The CDR3 sequence is CASSPWTGTNTGELFF. CDR3 coding DNA: TGTGCCAGCAGTCCCTGGACAGGGACGAACACCGGGGAGCTGTTTTTT. J is TRBJ2-2 and V is TRBV28; TRBD1 matches 8 bases. This CDR3 is built from 16 residues. CDR1 and CDR2 (germline): MDHEN, SYDVKM. V lost 5 bases and J lost 0; bases outside the gene matches: 5.